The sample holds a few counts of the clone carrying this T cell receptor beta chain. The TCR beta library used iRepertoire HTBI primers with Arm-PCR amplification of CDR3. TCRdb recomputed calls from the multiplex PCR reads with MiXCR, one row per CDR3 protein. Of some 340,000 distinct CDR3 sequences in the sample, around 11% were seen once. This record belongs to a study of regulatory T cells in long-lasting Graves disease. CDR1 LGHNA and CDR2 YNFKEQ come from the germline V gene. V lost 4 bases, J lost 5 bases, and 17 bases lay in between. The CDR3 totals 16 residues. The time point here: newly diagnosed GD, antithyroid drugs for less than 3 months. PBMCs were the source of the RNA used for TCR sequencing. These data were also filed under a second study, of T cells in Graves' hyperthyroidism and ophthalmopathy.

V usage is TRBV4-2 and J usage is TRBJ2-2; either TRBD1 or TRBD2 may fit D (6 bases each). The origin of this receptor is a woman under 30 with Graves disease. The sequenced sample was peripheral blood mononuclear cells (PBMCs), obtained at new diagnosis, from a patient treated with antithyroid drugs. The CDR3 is CASSPFWGAGTGELFF. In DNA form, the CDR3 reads TGTGCCAGCAGCCCATTCTGGGGGGCCGGTACCGGGGAGCTGTTTTTT.